This TCR beta chain was observed in a study of control samples from healthy donors and cancer patients. Germline V CDR1 and CDR2: GTSNPN, SVGIG (reference sequence). The V and J ends lost 3 bases and 7 bases, in that order; junction bases with no gene match: 10. The CDR3 loop spans 14 amino acids. Some clones are missing from TCRdb's copy, which holds only in-frame ones; the method was immunoSEQ multiplex PCR. The data contain approximately 90,000 clones, approximately 86% of them singletons. Material: blood. This receptor was identified in a man aged 25 to 40 in good health. V gene TRBV30 combines with J gene TRBJ1-2; 8 bases fit TRBD1. The CDR3 sequence: CAWSRTPGGSGYTF. DNA of the CDR3: TGTGCCTGGAGCCGAACCCCAGGGGGCTCTGGCTACACCTTC.